This T cell receptor beta chain was sequenced for a study of blood T cell repertoires in COVID-19. Looking at the study overall: Donors in the United States, Italy and Spain gave samples during acute or convalescent COVID-19. Sources were T cells, B-cell-depleted T cells, or PBMCs; the material itself was cDNA or gDNA.

Germline lookup yields CDR1 SGHVS and CDR2 FQNEAQ. The CDR3 consists of 17 residues. The V and J ends lost 1 base and 0 bases, in that order; junction bases with no gene match: 6. Original processing notes: Nucleated cell counts were estimated from reference gene primer amplification. The repertoire was sequenced with immunoSEQ multiplex PCR; TCRdb's copy has only in-frame clones and lacks some. D and trimming come from the DNA, and the V and J calls and clone size come from that table. The sample shows some 38,000 clones, 75% to 90% of them seen only once. This TCR was recovered from a man aged 60-69 years with active or convalescent COVID-19. The rearrangement links TRBV7-8 to TRBJ1-1; 9 bases fit TRBD1. Sequences were obtained from peripheral blood. CDR3 amino acids: CASSLGDRVYMNTEAFF. CDR3 in DNA: TGTGCCAGCAGCTTAGGGGACAGGGTGTACATGAACACTGAAGCTTTCTTT. The whole variable domain, remainder taken from reference TRBV7-8 and TRBJ1-1, is GAGVSQSPRYKVAKRGQDVALRCDPISGHVSLFWYQQALGQGPEFLTYFQNEAQLDKSGLPSDRFFAERPEGSVSTLKIQRTQQEDSAVYLCASSLGDRVYMNTEAFFGQGTRLTVV.